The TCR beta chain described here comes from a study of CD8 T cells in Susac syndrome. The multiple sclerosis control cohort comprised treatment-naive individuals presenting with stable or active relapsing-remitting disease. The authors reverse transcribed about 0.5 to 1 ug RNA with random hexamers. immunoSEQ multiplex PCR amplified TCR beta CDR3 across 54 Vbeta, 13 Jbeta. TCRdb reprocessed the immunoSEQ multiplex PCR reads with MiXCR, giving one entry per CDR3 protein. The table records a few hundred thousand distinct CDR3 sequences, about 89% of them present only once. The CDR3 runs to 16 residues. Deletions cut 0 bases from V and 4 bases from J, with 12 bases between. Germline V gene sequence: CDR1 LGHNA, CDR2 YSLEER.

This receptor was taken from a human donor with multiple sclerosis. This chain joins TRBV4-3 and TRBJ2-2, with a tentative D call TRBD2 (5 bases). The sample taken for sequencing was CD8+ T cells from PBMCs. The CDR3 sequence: CASSQEADEGTGELFF. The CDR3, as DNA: TGCGCCAGCAGCCAAGAAGCGGATGAGGGCACCGGGGAGCTGTTTTTT.